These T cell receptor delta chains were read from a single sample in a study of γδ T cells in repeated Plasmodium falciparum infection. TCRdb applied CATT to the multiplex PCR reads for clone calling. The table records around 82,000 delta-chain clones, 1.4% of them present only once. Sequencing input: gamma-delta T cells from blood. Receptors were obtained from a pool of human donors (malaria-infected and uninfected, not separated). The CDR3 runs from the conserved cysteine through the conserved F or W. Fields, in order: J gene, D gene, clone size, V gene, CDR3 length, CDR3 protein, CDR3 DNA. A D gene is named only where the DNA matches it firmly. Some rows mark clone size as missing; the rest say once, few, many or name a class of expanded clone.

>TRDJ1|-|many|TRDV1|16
CALGVDPYVGTDKLIF
TGTGCTCTTGGGGTCGACCCTTACGTGGGGACCGATAAACTCATCTTT
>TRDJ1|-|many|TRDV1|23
CALGELSFSYCPWGEKDTDKLIF
TGTGCTCTTGGGGAACTGTCCTTTTCCTACTGCCCCTGGGGGGAAAAGGACACCGATAAACTCATCTTT
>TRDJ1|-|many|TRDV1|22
CALTTSAFPDLGIWPYTDKLIF
-
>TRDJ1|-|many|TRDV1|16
CALGASDAETTDKLIF
TGTGCTCTTGGGGCTTCCGATGCTGAGACAACCGATAAACTCATCTTT
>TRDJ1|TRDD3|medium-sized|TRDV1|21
CALGELSAPMYWGIDTDKLIF
TGTGCTCTTGGGGAACTTTCCGCCCCAATGTACTGGGGGATAGACACCGATAAACTCATCTTT
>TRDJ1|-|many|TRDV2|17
CACDLGPGGGYSDKLIF
TGTGCCTGTGACTTGGGCCCGGGAGGAGGATATAGCGATAAACTCATCTTT
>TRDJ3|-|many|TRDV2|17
CACDPYSSSWDTRQMFF
TGTGCCTGTGACCCGTACTCTAGCTCCTGGGACACCCGACAGATGTTTTTC
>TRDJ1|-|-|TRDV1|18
CALGPTSYWGAYTDKLIF
TGTGCTCTTGGGCCAACTTCCTACTGGGGGGCGTACACCGATAAACTCATCTTT
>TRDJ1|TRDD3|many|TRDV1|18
CALGGLQTGGHHTDKLIF
TGTGCTCTTGGGGGTTTACAGACTGGGGGACACCACACCGATAAACTCATCTTT
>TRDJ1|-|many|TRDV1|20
CALGEREGPLQSWYTDKLIF
TGTGCTCTTGGGGAACGCGAGGGGCCCCTACAATCATGGTACACCGATAAACTCATCTTT
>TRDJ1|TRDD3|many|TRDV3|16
CARGPGDTLDTDKLIF
TGTGCCAGGGGGCCCGGGGATACCTTAGACACCGATAAACTCATCTTT
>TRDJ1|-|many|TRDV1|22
CALGEPGRARGDDGGYTDKLIF
TGTGCTCTTGGGGAACCCGGTAGAGCCCGAGGGGATGATGGGGGGTACACCGATAAACTCATCTTT
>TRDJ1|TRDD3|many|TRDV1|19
CALGELDLRQGIHTDKLIF
TGTGCTCTTGGGGAACTAGACCTACGTCAGGGGATACACACCGATAAACTCATCTTT
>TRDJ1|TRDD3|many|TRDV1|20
CALGELLPTGGYAYTDKLIF
TGTGCTCTTGGGGAACTCCTTCCTACTGGGGGATACGCGTACACCGATAAACTCATCTTT